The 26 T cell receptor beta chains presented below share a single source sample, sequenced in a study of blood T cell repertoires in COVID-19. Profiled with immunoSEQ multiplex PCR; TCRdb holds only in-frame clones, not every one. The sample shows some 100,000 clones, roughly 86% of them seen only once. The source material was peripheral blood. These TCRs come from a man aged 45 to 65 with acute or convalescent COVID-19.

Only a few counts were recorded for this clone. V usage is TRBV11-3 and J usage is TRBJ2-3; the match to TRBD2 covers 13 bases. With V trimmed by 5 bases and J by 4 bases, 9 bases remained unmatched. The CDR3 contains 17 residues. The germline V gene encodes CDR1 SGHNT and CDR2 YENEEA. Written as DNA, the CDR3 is TGTGCCAGCAGCAGCCGGCGGACTAGCGGGAGCGCAGATACGCAGTATTTT. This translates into CASSSRRTSGSADTQYF. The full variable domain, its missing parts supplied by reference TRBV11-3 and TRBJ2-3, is EAGVVQSPRYKIIEKKQPVAFWCNPISGHNTLYWYLQNLGQGPELLIRYENEEAVDDSQLPKDRFSAERLKGVDSTLKIQPAELGDSAVYLCASSSRRTSGSADTQYFGPGTRLTVL.

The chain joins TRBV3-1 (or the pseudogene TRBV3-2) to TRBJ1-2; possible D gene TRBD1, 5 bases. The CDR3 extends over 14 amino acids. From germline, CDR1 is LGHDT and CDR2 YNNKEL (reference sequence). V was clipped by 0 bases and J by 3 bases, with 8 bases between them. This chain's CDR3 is CASSQEGAHYGYTF. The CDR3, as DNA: TGTGCCAGCAGCCAAGAAGGGGCCCACTATGGCTACACCTTC.

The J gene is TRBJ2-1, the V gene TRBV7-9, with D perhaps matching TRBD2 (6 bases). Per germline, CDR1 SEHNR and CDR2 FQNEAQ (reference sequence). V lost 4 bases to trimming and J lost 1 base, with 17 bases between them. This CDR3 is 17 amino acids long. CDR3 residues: CASSSHYARGSYNEQFF. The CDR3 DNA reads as TGTGCCAGCAGCTCCCACTATGCCCGGGGGTCCTACAATGAGCAGTTCTTC.

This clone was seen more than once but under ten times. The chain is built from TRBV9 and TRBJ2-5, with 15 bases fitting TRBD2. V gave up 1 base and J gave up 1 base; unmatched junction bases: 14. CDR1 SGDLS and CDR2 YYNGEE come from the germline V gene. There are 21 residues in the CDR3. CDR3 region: CASSVLNLPGLAGGPQETQYF. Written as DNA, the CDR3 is TGTGCCAGCAGCGTACTAAATCTACCGGGACTAGCGGGAGGCCCCCAAGAGACCCAGTACTTC. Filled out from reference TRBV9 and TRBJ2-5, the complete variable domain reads DSGVTQTPKHLITATGQRVTLRCSPRSGDLSVYWYQQSLDQGLQFLIQYYNGEERAKGNILERFSAQQFPDLHSELNLSSLELGDSALYFCASSVLNLPGLAGGPQETQYFGPGTRLLVL.

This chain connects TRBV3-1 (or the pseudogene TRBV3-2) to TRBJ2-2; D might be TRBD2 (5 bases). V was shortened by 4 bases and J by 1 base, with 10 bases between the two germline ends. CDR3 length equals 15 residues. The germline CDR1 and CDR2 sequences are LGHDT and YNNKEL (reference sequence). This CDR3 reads CASSRYEGNTGELFF. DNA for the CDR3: TGTGCCAGCAGCCGCTACGAGGGGAACACCGGGGAGCTGTTTTTT.

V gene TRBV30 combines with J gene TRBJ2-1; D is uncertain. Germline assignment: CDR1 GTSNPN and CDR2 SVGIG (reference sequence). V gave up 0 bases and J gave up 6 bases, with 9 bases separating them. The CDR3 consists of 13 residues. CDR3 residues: CAWSVLSSNEQFF. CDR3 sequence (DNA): TGTGCCTGGAGTGTGCTTAGTTCCAATGAGCAGTTCTTC.

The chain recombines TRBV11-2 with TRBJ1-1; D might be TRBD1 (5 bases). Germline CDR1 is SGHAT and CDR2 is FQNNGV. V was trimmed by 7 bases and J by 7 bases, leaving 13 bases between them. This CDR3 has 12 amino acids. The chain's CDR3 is CASNRDSGEAFF. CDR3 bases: TGTGCCAGCAACCGGGACTCAGGTGAAGCTTTCTTT.

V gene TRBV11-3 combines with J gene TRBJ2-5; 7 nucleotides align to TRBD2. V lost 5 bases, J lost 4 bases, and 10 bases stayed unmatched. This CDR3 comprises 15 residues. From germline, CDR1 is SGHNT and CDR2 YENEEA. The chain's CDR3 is CASSPGGIEGETQYF. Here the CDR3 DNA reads TGTGCCAGCAGCCCCGGGGGGATTGAAGGAGAGACCCAGTACTTC.

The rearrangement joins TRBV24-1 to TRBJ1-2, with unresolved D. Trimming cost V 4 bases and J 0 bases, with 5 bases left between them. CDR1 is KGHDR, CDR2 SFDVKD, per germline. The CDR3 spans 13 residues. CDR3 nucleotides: TGTGCCACCAGTGACCCAGCTAACTATGGCTACACCTTC. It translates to CATSDPANYGYTF.

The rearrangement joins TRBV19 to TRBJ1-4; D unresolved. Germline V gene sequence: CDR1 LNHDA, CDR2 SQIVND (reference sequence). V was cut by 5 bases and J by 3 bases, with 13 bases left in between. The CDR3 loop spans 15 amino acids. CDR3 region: CASSSPGVSNEKLFF. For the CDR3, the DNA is TGTGCCAGTAGTTCCCCCGGGGTCTCTAATGAAAAACTGTTTTTT.

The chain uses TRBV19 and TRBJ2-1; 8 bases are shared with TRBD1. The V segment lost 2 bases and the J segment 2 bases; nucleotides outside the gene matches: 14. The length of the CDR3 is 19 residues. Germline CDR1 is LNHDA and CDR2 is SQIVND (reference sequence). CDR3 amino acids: CASSIIGVKTGVTYNEQFF. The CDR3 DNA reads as TGTGCCAGTAGTATAATAGGGGTCAAGACAGGGGTTACCTACAATGAGCAGTTCTTC.

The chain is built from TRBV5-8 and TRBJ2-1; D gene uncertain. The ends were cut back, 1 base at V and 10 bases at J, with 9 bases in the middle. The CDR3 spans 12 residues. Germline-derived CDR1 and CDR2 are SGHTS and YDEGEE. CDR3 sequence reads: CASSLSLWEQFF. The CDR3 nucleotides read TGTGCCAGCAGCTTGTCCCTATGGGAGCAGTTCTTC.

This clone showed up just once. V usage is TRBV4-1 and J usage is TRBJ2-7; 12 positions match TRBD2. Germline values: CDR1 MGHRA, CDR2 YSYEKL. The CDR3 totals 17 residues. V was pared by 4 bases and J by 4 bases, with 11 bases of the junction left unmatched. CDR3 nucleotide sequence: TGCGCCAGCAGCCTGAACGCTCCGGGACTAGCGGGTTACGAGCAGTACTTC. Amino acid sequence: CASSLNAPGLAGYEQYF.

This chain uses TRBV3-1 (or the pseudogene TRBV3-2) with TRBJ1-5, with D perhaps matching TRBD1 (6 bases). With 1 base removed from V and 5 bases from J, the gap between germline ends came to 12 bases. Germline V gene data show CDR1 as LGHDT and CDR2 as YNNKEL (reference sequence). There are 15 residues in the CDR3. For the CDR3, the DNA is TGTGCCAGCAGCCAAGGTCCAGGGGTGGATCAGCCCCAGCATTTT. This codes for CASSQGPGVDQPQHF.

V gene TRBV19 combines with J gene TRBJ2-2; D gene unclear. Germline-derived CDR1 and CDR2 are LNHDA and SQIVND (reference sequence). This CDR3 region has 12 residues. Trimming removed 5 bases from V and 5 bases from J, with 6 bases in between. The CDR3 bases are TGTGCCAGTAGTTTCTATACCGGGGAGCTGTTTTTT. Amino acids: CASSFYTGELFF. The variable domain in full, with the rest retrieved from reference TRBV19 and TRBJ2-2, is DGGITQSPKYLFRKEGQNVTLSCEQNLNHDAMYWYRQDPGQGLRLIYYSQIVNDFQKGDIAEGYSVSREKKESFPLTVTSAQKNPTAFYLCASSFYTGELFFGEGSRLTVL.

CDR3 DNA sequence: TGTGCCAGCAGTTTAGGAGGCGGGGTCGGTGGCTACACCTTC. It specifies CASSLGGGVGGYTF. The chain carries TRBV27 and TRBJ1-2; D is uncertain. Per the germline V gene, CDR1 is MNHEY and CDR2 is SMNVEV (reference sequence). V was pared by 2 bases and J by 7 bases, with 14 bases between. CDR3 length: 14 residues.

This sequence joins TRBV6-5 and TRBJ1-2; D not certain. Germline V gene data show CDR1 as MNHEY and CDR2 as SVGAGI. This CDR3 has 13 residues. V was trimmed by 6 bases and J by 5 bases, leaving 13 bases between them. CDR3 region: CASSPATGYGYTF. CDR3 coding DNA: TGTGCCAGCAGCCCCGCGACGGGATATGGCTACACCTTC.

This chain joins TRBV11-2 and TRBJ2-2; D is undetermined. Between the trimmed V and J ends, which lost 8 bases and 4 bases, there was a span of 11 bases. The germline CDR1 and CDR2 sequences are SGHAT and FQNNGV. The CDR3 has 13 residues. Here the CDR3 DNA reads TGTGCCAGCCTGAGGTCGGGCACCGGGGAGCTGTTTTTT. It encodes CASLRSGTGELFF.

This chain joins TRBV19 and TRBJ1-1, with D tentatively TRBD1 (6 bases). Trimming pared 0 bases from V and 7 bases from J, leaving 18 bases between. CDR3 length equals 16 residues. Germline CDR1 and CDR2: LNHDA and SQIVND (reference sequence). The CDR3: CASSIDLRATDSEAFF. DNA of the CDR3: TGTGCCAGTAGTATAGATCTTCGGGCCACGGACAGTGAAGCTTTCTTT.

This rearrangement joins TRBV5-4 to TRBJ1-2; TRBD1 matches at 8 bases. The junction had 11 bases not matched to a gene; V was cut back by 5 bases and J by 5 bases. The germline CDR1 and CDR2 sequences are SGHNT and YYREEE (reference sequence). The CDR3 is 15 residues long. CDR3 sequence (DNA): TGTGCCAGCAGTTGGACAGGGCCGAATACATATGGCTACACCTTC. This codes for CASSWTGPNTYGYTF.

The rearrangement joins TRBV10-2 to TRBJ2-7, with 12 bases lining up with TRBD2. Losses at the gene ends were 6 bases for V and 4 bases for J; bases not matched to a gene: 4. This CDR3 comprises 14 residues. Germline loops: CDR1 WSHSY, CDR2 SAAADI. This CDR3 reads CASSLAGGGYEQYF. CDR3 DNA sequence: TGCGCCAGCAGCCTAGCGGGAGGGGGATACGAGCAGTACTTC.

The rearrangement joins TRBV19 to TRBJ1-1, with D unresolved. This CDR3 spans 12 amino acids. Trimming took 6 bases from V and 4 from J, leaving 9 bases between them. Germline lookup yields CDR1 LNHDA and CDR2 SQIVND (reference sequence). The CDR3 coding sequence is TGTGCCAGTAGGAACCCGGTCACTGAAGCTTTCTTT. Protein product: CASRNPVTEAFF.

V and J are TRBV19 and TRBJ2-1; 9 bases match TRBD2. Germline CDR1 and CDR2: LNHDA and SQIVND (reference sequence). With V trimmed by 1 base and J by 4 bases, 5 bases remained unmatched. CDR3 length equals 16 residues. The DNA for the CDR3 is TGTGCCAGTAGTATAGCAGGACTAGCGAAATACAATGAGCAGTTCTTC. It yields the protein CASSIAGLAKYNEQFF.

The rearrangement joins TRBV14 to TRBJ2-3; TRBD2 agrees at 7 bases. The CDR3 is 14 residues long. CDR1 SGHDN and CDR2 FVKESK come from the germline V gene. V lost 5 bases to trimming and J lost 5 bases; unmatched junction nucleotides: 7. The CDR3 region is CASSVGTTLDTQYF. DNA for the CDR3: TGTGCCAGCAGCGTCGGGACTACCCTAGATACGCAGTATTTT.

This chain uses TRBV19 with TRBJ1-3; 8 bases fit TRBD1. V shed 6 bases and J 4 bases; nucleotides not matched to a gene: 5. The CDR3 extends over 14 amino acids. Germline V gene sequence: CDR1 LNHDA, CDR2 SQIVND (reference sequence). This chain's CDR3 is CASRPGQGGNTIYF. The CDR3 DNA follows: TGTGCCAGTAGACCAGGACAGGGAGGAAACACCATATATTTT.

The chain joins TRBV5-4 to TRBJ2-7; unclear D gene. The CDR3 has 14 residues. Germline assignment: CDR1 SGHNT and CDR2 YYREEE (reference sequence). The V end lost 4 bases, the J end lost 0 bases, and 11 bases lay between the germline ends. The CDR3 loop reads CASSQRANSYEQYF. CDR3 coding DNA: TGTGCCAGCAGCCAGCGCGCTAACTCCTACGAGCAGTACTTC.